The clone carrying this T cell receptor (beta chain) was observed a handful of times. Its target is not known. This sample stems from a study of cytomegalovirus exposure and HLA in healthy donors. Regarding the study as a whole: As a later analysis revealed, the rate of TCR association differed by HLA locus, with DRB1 most and HLA-C fewest. Accurate prediction of most subjects' HLA-A and HLA-B alleles from TCR beta sequences was reported. A missense DCLRE1C variant was associated with V- and J-gene trimming of TCR beta chains in a later analysis, and an independent cohort replicated the association. Fewer N-insertions (relative to the 666-donor mean) were reportedly seen in an Asian-associated ancestry cluster in a later analysis.

PCR employed 60 Vbeta and 13 Jbeta primers. Only in-frame clones appear in the TCRdb table, and some are missing; sequencing was by immunoSEQ multiplex PCR. This sample has around 130,000 clones; approximately 8.6% occur once, and the top ten carry around 6%. V was shortened by 6 bases and J by 1 base, with 16 bases between the two germline ends. Germline lookup yields CDR1 MNHEY and CDR2 SMNVEV (reference sequence). This CDR3 spans 15 amino acids. V usage is TRBV27 and J usage is TRBJ2-7, with D perhaps matching TRBD1 (5 bases). The receptor comes from a middle-aged woman in good health and CMV-seropositive. The source material was PBMCs. The CDR3 protein is CASSSDSLSSYEQYF. In DNA form, the CDR3 reads TGTGCCAGCAGCTCCGACAGCCTTTCATCCTACGAGCAGTACTTC.